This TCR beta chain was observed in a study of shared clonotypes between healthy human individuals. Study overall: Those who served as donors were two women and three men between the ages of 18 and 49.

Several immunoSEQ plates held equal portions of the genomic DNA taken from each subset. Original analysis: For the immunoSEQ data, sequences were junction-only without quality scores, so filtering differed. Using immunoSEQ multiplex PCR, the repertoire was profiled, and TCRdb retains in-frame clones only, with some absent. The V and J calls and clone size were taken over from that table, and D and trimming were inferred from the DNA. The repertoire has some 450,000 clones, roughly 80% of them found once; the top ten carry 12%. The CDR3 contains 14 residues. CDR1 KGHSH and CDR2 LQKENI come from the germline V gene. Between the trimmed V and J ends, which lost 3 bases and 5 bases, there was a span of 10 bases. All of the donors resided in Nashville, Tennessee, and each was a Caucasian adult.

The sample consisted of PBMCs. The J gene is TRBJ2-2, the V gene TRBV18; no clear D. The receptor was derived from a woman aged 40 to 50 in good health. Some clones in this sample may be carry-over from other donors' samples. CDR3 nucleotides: TGTGCCAGCTCACCCCAAACCAGGACCGGGGAGCTGTTTTTT. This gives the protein CASSPQTRTGELFF.